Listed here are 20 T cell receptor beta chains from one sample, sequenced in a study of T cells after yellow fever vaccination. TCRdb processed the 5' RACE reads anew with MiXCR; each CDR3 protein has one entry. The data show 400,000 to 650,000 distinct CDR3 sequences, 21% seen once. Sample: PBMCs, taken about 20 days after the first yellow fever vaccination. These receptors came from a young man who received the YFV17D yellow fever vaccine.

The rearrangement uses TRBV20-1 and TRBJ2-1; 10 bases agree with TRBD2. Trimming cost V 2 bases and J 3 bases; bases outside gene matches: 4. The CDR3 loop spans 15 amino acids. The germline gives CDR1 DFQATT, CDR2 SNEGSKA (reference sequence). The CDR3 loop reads CSARTLAGDYNEQFF. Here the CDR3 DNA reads TGCAGTGCTAGAACCCTAGCGGGGGACTACAATGAGCAGTTCTTC.

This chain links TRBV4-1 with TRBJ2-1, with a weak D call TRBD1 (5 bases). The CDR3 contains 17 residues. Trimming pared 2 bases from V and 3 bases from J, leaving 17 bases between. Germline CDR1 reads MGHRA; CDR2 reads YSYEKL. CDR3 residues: CASSQKLDIRFYNEQFF. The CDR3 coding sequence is TGCGCCAGCAGCCAAAAACTGGACATACGCTTCTACAATGAGCAGTTCTTC.

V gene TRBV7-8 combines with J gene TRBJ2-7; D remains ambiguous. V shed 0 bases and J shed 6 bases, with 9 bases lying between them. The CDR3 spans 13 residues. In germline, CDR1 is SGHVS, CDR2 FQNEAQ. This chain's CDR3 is CASSLAGGPEQYV. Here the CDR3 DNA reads TGTGCCAGCAGCTTAGCAGGCGGTCCCGAGCAGTACGTC.

CDR3 residues: CSANPGQAGQETQYF. In DNA form, the CDR3 reads TGCAGTGCTAACCCGGGACAGGCTGGCCAAGAGACCCAGTACTTC. V and J are TRBV20-1 and TRBJ2-5, with 8 bases that match TRBD1. V was clipped by 4 bases and J by 1 base; unmatched bases: 8. The CDR3 covers 15 residues. Germline V gene sequence: CDR1 DFQATT, CDR2 SNEGSKA (reference sequence).

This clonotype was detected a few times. The DNA for the CDR3 is TGTGCCAGCAGCTTGGGGGCGGGCCTCTACGAGCAGTACTTC. Its translation: CASSLGAGLYEQYF. The chain has TRBV5-4 and TRBJ2-7, with D perhaps TRBD2 (5 bases). CDR1 SGHNT and CDR2 YYREEE come from the germline V gene (reference sequence). V lost 0 bases, J lost 3 bases, and 10 bases lay in between. The CDR3 has 14 amino acids.

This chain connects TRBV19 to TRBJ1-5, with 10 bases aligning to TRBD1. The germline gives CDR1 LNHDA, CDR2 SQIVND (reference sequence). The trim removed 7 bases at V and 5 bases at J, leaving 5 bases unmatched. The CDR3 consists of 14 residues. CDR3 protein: CASNDRGLHQPQHF. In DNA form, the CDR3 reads TGTGCCAGTAACGACAGGGGGCTTCATCAGCCCCAGCATTTT.

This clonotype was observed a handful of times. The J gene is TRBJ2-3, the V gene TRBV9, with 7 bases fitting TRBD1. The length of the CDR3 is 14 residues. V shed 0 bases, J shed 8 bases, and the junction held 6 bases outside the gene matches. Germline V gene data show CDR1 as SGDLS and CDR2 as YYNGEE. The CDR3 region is CASSVAVAGGTQYF. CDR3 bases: TGTGCCAGCAGCGTAGCCGTCGCAGGGGGTACGCAGTATTTT. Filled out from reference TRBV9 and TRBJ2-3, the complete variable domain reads DSGVTQTPKHLITATGQRVTLRCSPRSGDLSVYWYQQSLDQGLQFLIQYYNGEERAKGNILERFSAQQFPDLHSELNLSSLELGDSALYFCASSVAVAGGTQYFGPGTRLTVL.

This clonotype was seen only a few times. The CDR3 loop is CASSWDDGQETQYF. In DNA form, the CDR3 reads TGTGCCAGCAGCTGGGATGACGGACAAGAGACCCAGTACTTC. The chain recombines TRBV5-6 with TRBJ2-5; D unclear. The CDR3 has 14 residues. Trimming took off 3 bases at V and 2 bases at J, with 11 bases between the two ends. The germline CDR1 and CDR2 sequences are SGHDT and YYEEEE.

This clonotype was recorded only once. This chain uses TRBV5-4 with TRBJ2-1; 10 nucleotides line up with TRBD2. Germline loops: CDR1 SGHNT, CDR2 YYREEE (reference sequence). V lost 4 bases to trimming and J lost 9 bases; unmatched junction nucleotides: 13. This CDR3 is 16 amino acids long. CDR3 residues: CASSQARAGGLREQFF. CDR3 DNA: TGTGCCAGCAGCCAGGCTAGAGCGGGGGGGCTTCGTGAGCAGTTCTTC.

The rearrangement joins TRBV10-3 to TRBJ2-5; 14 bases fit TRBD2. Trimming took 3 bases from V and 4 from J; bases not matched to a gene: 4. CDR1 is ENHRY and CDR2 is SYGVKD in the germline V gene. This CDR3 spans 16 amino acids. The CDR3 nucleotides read TGTGCCATCAGTGATGGGACTAGCGGGGGAAGAGAGACCCAGTACTTC. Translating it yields CAISDGTSGGRETQYF.

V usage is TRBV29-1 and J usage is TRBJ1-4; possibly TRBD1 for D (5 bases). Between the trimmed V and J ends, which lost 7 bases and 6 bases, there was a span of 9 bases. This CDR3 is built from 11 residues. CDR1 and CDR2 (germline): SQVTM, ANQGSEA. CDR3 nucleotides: TGCAGCGCAGGGAGAGATGAAAAACTGTTTTTT. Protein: CSAGRDEKLFF.

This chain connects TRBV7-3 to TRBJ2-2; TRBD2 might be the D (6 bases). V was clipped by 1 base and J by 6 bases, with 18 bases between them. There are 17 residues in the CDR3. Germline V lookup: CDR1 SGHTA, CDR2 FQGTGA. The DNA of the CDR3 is TGTGCCAGCAGCTTAAAGGAGGGAATGGGAAACGCCGGGGAGCTGTTTTTT. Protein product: CASSLKEGMGNAGELFF. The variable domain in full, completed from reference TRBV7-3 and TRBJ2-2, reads GAGVSQTPSNKVTEKGKYVELRCDPISGHTALYWYRQSLGQGPEFLIYFQGTGAADDSGLPNDRFFAVRPEGSVSTLKIQRTERGDSAVYLCASSLKEGMGNAGELFFGEGSRLTVL.

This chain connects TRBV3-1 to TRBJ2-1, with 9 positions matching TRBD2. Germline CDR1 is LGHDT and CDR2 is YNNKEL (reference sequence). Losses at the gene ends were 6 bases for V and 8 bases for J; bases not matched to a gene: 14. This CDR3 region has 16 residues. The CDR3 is CASSGTQRGEKDEQFF. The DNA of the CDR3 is TGTGCCAGCAGTGGGACCCAGCGGGGGGAAAAGGATGAGCAGTTCTTC.

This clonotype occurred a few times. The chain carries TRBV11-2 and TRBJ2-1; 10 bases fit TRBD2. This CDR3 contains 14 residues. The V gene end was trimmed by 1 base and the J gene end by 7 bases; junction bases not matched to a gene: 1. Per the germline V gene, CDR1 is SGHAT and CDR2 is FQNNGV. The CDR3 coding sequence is TGTGCCAGCAGCTTAGTGGGACTAGCGAATGAGCAGTTCTTC. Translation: CASSLVGLANEQFF.

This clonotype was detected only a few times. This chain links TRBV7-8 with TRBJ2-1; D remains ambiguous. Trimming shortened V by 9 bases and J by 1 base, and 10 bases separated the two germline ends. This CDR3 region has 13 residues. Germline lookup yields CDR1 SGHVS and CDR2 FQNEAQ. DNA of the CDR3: TGTGCCAGTTGCAAATCATCCTACAATGAGCAGTTCTTC. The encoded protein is CASCKSSYNEQFF. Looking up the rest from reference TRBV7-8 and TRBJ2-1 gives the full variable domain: GAGVSQSPRYKVAKRGQDVALRCDPISGHVSLFWYQQALGQGPEFLTYFQNEAQLDKSGLPSDRFFAERPEGSVSTLKIQRTQQEDSAVYLCASCKSSYNEQFFGPGTRLTVL.

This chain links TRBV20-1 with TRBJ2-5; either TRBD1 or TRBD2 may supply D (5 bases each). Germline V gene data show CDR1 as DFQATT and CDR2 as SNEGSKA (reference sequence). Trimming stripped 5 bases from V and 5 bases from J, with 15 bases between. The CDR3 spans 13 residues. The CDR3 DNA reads TGCAGTGCTGGCCAACGAGGGGCGGAGACCCAGTACTTC. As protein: CSAGQRGAETQYF.

CDR3 region: CASSLGLGSPSGELFF. The CDR3 DNA follows: TGTGCCAGCAGCTTAGGCTTAGGATCCCCCTCCGGGGAGCTGTTTTTT. This rearrangement joins TRBV7-2 to TRBJ2-2; unclear D gene. CDR1 and CDR2 from the germline V gene are SGHTA and FQGNSA. CDR3 length: 16 amino acids. Trimming removed 1 base from V and 6 bases from J, with 15 bases in between.

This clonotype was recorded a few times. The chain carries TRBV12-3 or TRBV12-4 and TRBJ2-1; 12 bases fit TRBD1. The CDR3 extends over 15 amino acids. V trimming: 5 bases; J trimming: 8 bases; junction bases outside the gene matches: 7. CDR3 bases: TGTGCCAGCAGTCCAAGGGGGACAGGGGGCGATGAGCAGTTCTTC. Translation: CASSPRGTGGDEQFF.

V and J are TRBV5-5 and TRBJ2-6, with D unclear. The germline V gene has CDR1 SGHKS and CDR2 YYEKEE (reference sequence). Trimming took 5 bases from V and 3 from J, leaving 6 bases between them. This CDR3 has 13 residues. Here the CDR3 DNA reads TGTGCCAGCAGGTATGGTGGGGCCAACGTCCTGACTTTC. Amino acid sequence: CASRYGGANVLTF.

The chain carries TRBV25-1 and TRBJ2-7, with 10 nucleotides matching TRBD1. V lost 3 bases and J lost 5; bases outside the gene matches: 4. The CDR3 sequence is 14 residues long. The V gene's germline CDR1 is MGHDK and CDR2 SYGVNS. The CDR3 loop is CASSDPGQGNEQYV. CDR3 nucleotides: TGTGCCAGCAGTGACCCGGGACAGGGGAACGAGCAGTACGTC.